This section outlines one T cell receptor (beta chain) sequence together with its context. V was clipped by 3 bases and J by 8 bases; unmatched bases: 7. CDR1 and CDR2 (germline): SGHAT, FQNNGV. This CDR3 comprises 14 residues. This record belongs to a study of blood T cell repertoires in COVID-19. The assay was immunoSEQ multiplex PCR, and TCRdb's table has in-frame clones only and misses some. The table has some 80,000 clones, about 82% seen once. The rearrangement uses TRBV11-2 and TRBJ2-1; 7 bases agree with TRBD1. The sequenced sample was peripheral blood. The sequence came from a woman aged 80 or over in a cohort sampled during active or convalescent COVID-19. The CDR3 coding sequence is TGTGCCAGCAGCTTGATGACAGGGTTTGATGAGCAGTTCTTC. It is translated as CASSLMTGFDEQFF.